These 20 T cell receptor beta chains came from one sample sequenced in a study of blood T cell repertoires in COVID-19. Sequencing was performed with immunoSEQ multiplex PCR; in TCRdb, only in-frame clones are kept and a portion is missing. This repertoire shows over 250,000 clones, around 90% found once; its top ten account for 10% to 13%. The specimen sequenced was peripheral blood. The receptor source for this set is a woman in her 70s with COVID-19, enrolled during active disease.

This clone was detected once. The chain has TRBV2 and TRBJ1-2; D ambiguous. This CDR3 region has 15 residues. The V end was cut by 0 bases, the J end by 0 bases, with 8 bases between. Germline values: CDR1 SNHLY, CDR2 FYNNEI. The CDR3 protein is CASSEAPGTNYGYTF. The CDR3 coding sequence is TGTGCCAGCAGTGAAGCCCCAGGCACTAACTATGGCTACACCTTC.

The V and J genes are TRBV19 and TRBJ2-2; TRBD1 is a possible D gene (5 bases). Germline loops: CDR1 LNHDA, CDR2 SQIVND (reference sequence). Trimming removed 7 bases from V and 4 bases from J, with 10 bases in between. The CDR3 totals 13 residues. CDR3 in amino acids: CASTPQGTGELFF. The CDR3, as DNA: TGTGCCAGTACTCCCCAGGGCACCGGGGAGCTGTTTTTT.

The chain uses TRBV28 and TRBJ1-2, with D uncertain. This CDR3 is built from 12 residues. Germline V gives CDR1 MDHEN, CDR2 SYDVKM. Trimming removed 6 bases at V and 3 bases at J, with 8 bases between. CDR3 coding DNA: TGTGCCAGCAGGAACTACGACTATGGCTACACCTTC. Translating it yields CASRNYDYGYTF.

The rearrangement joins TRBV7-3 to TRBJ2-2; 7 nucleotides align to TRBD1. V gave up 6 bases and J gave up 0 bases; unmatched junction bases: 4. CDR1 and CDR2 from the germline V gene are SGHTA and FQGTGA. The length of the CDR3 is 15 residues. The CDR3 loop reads CASRRDSSNTGELFF. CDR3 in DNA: TGTGCCAGCAGACGGGACAGCTCGAACACCGGGGAGCTGTTTTTT.

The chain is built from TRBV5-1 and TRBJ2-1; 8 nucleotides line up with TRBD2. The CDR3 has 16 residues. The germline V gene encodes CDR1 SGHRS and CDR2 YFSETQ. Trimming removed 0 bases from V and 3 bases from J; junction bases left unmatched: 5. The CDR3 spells CASSLAGGTSYNEQFF. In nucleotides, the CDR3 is TGCGCCAGCAGCTTGGCGGGCGGGACTAGCTACAATGAGCAGTTCTTC.

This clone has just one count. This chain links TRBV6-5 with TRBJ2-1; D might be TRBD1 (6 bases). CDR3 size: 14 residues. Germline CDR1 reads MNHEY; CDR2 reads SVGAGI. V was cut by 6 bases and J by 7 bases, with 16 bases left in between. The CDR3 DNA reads TGTGCCAGCAGACCTGACAGGAGTGGGAATGAGCAGTTCTTC. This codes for CASRPDRSGNEQFF.

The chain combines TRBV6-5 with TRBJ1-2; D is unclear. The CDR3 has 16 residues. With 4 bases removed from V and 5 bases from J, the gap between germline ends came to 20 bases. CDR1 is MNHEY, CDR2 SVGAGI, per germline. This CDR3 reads CASSFRPTVSSYGYTF. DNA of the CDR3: TGTGCCAGCAGTTTTAGACCTACAGTTTCGTCTTATGGCTACACCTTC.

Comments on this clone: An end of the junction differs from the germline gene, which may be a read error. In DNA form, the CDR3 reads TGTGCTAGCAGCCGACAGGCCGACACTGAAGCTTTCTTT. Translation gives CASSRQADTEAFF. The J gene is TRBJ1-1, the V gene TRBV7-7; D perhaps matches TRBD1 (6 bases). The length of the CDR3 is 13 residues. The germline gives CDR1 SSHAT, CDR2 FNYEAQ (reference sequence).

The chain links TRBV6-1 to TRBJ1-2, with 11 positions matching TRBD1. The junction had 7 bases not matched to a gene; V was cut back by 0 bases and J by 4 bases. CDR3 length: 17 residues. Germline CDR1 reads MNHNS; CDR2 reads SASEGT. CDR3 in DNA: TGTGCCAGCAGTGAAGCTTGGACAGGGGGCGCGGGCTATGGCTACACCTTC. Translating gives CASSEAWTGGAGYGYTF.

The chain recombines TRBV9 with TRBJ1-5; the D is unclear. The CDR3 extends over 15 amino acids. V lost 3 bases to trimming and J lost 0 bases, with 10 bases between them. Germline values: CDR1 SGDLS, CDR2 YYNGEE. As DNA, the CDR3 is TGTGCCAGCAGCGCCGGGAGCTTTAGCAATCAGCCCCAGCATTTT. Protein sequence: CASSAGSFSNQPQHF.

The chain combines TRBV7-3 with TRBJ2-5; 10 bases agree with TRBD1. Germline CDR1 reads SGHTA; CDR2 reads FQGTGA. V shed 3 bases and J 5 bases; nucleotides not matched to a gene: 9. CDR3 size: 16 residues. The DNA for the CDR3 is TGTGCCAGCAGCTTCCTCCGGACAGGGGGGTGGGAGACCCAGTACTTC. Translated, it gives CASSFLRTGGWETQYF.

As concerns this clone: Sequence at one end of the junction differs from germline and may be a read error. CDR3 in DNA: TGTGCCAGCAGGGGTGGACGTGACAGGGAGTTTCGATTC. Its translation is CASRGGRDREFRF. The chain is built from TRBV28 and TRBJ2-7; TRBD1 matches 7 bases. The CDR3 covers 13 residues. The V gene's germline CDR1 is MDHEN and CDR2 SYDVKM.

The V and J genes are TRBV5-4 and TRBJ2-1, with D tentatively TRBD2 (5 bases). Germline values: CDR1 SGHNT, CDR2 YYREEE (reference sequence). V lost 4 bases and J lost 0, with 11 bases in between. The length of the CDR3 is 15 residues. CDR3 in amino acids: CASSPDFFSYNEQFF. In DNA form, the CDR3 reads TGTGCCAGCAGCCCGGACTTTTTCTCCTACAATGAGCAGTTCTTC.

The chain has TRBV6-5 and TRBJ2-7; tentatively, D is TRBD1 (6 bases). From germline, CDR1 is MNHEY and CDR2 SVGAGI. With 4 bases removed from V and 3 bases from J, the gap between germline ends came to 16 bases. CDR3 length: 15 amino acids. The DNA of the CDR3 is TGTGCCAGCAGTTCCCGAGGGGGTATGGGCTACGAGCAGTACTTC. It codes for CASSSRGGMGYEQYF.

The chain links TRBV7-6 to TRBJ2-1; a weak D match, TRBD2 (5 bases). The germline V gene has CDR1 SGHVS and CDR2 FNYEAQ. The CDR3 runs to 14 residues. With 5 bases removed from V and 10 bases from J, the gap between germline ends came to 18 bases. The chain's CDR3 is CASSVTYERGEQFF. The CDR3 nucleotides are TGTGCCAGCAGCGTAACATACGAACGGGGAGAGCAGTTCTTC.

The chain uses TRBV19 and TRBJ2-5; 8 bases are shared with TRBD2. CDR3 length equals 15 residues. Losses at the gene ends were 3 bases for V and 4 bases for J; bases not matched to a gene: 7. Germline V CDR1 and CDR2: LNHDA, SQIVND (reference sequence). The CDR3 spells CASSIFGRAGETQYF. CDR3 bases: TGTGCCAGTAGTATCTTCGGGAGGGCCGGAGAGACCCAGTACTTC.

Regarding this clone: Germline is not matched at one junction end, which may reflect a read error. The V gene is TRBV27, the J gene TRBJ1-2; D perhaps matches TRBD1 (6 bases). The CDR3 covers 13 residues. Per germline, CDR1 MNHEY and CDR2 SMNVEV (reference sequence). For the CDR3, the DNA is TGTGCCAGCAGCCATAACAGGGACTACGGCTACACCTTC. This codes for CASSHNRDYGYTF.

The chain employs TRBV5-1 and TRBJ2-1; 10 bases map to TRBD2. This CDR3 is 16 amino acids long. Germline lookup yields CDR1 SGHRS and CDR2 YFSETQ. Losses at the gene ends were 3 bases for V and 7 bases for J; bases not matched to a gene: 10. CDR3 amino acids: CASSSSPSGSRNEQFF. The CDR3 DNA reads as TGCGCCAGCAGCTCAAGCCCTAGCGGGAGTAGGAATGAGCAGTTCTTC.

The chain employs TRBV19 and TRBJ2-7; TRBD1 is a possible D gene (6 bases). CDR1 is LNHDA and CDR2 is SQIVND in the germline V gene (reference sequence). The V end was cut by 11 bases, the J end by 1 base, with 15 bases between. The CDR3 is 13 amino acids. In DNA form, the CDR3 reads TGTGCCGGGGCCGGGGACACTTCCTACGAGCAGTACTTC. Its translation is CAGAGDTSYEQYF.

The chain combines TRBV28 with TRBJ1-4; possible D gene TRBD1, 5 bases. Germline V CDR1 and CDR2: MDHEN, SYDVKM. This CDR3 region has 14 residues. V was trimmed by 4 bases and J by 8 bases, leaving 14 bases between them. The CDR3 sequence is CASSSPGVGEKLFF. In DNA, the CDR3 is TGTGCCAGCAGTTCCCCGGGGGTTGGGGAAAAACTGTTTTTT.